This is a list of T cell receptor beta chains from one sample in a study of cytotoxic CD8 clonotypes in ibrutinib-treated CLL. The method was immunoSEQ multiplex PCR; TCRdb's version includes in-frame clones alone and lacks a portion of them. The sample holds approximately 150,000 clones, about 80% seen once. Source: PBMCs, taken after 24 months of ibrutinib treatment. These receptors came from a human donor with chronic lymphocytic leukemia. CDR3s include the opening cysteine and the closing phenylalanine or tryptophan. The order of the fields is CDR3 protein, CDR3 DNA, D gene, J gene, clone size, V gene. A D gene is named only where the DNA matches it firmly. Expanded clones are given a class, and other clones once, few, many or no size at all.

cdr3_aa: CASSETGGIVGYTF
cdr3_nt: TGTGCCAGCAGTGAGACAGGGGGCATAGTTGGCTACACCTTC
d_call: TRBD1
j_call: TRBJ1-2
clone_size: -
v_call: TRBV7-2

cdr3_aa: CASSLQGGNTEAFF
cdr3_nt: TGTGCCAGCAGCCTTCAGGGGGGGAACACTGAAGCTTTCTTT
d_call: TRBD1
j_call: TRBJ1-1
clone_size: -
v_call: TRBV7-9

cdr3_aa: CASSPSEATNEKLFF
cdr3_nt: TGTGCCAGTAGCCCCTCCGAAGCAACTAATGAAAAACTGTTTTTT
d_call: -
j_call: TRBJ1-4
clone_size: -
v_call: TRBV19

cdr3_aa: CASSPGGGSNQPQHF
cdr3_nt: TGTGCCAGCAGCCCTGGGGGGGGCAGCAATCAGCCCCAGCATTTT
d_call: -
j_call: TRBJ1-5
clone_size: -
v_call: TRBV7-2

cdr3_aa: CASSLWGSGANVLTF
cdr3_nt: TGCGCCAGCAGCTTGTGGGGTTCTGGGGCCAACGTCCTGACTTTC
d_call: -
j_call: TRBJ2-6
clone_size: once
v_call: TRBV5-1

cdr3_aa: CASSHGGFGYGYTF
cdr3_nt: TGCGCCAGCAGCCATGGGGGATTCGGCTATGGCTACACCTTC
d_call: -
j_call: TRBJ1-2
clone_size: once
v_call: TRBV4-1

cdr3_aa: CAWRPWTGRGSRNTEAFF
cdr3_nt: TGTGCCTGGAGACCCTGGACAGGGAGGGGATCAAGGAACACTGAAGCTTTCTTT
d_call: TRBD1
j_call: TRBJ1-1
clone_size: -
v_call: TRBV30

cdr3_aa: CASSLRMTGVSYNEQFF
cdr3_nt: TGTGCCAGCAGCTTACGCATGACAGGGGTATCCTACAATGAGCAGTTCTTC
d_call: TRBD1
j_call: TRBJ2-1
clone_size: -
v_call: TRBV7-2

cdr3_aa: CASSGGTEGQIYTF
cdr3_nt: TGTGCCAGCAGCGGTGGCACAGAAGGGCAAATCTACACCTTC
d_call: -
j_call: TRBJ1-2
clone_size: -
v_call: TRBV14

cdr3_aa: CAWSSKGTILTNYGYTF
cdr3_nt: TGTGCCTGGAGTAGTAAAGGGACCATACTAACTAACTATGGCTACACCTTC
d_call: -
j_call: TRBJ1-2
clone_size: -
v_call: TRBV30

cdr3_aa: CASDTGTKGTEAFF
cdr3_nt: TGCGCCAGCGACACCGGGACCAAAGGTACTGAAGCTTTCTTT
d_call: -
j_call: TRBJ1-1
clone_size: -
v_call: TRBV5-1

cdr3_aa: CASNVLGLGDNQPQHF
cdr3_nt: TGTGCCAGTAATGTTTTGGGGCTGGGGGACAATCAGCCCCAGCATTTT
d_call: -
j_call: TRBJ1-5
clone_size: once
v_call: TRBV19

cdr3_aa: CASSITLQETQYF
cdr3_nt: TGTGCCAGTAGTATCACGCTCCAAGAGACCCAGTACTTC
d_call: -
j_call: TRBJ2-5
clone_size: -
v_call: TRBV19

cdr3_aa: CASSYGPSGNTIYF
cdr3_nt: TGTGCCAGCAGTTACGGGCCGTCCGGAAACACCATATATTTT
d_call: -
j_call: TRBJ1-3
clone_size: -
v_call: TRBV6-5

cdr3_aa: CASSPRDRGEETQYF
cdr3_nt: TGTGCCAGCAGTCCCCGGGACAGGGGGGAAGAGACCCAGTACTTC
d_call: TRBD1
j_call: TRBJ2-5
clone_size: -
v_call: TRBV6-6

cdr3_aa: CSVEPEGGQETQYF
cdr3_nt: TGCAGCGTTGAACCGGAGGGGGGTCAAGAGACCCAGTACTTC
d_call: -
j_call: TRBJ2-5
clone_size: -
v_call: TRBV29-1

cdr3_aa: CASSFARRDTQYF
cdr3_nt: TGTGCCAGCAGCTTCGCTAGGCGAGATACGCAGTATTTT
d_call: -
j_call: TRBJ2-3
clone_size: -
v_call: TRBV11-2

cdr3_aa: CASSAVLAGGLSYNEQFF
cdr3_nt: TGTGCCAGCAGTGCGGTCCTAGCGGGGGGATTATCCTACAATGAGCAGTTCTTC
d_call: TRBD2
j_call: TRBJ2-1
clone_size: -
v_call: TRBV6-1

cdr3_aa: CASSLTSGRALIRNEQFF
cdr3_nt: TGTGCCAGCAGCTTAACTAGCGGGAGGGCCCTCATTAGGAATGAGCAGTTCTTC
d_call: TRBD2
j_call: TRBJ2-1
clone_size: -
v_call: TRBV5-6

cdr3_aa: CASSQILTPAGRYNEQFF
cdr3_nt: TGTGCCAGCAGCCAAATACTAACGCCAGCGGGGCGGTACAATGAGCAGTTCTTC
d_call: TRBD2
j_call: TRBJ2-1
clone_size: -
v_call: TRBV11-2

cdr3_aa: CASSIIGQGNSGAFF
cdr3_nt: TGTGCCAGTAGTATAATCGGACAGGGTAATTCCGGAGCTTTCTTT
d_call: TRBD1
j_call: TRBJ1-1
clone_size: -
v_call: TRBV19

cdr3_aa: CASSLSTANNEKLFF
cdr3_nt: TGCGCCAGCAGCTTATCGACAGCGAATAATGAAAAACTGTTTTTT
d_call: -
j_call: TRBJ1-4
clone_size: -
v_call: TRBV5-1

cdr3_aa: CASSAGGLEGNTIYF
cdr3_nt: TGTGCCAGCAGCGCAGGGGGCTTAGAGGGAAACACCATATATTTT
d_call: TRBD1
j_call: TRBJ1-3
clone_size: -
v_call: TRBV9

cdr3_aa: CASSWQRTSGDEQFF
cdr3_nt: TGTGCCAGCAGTTGGCAGAGGACTAGCGGGGATGAGCAGTTCTTC
d_call: TRBD2
j_call: TRBJ2-1
clone_size: -
v_call: TRBV6-5

cdr3_aa: CASSLRTGDTEAFF
cdr3_nt: TGTGCCAGCTCACTAAGGACAGGGGACACTGAAGCTTTCTTT
d_call: TRBD1
j_call: TRBJ1-1
clone_size: few
v_call: TRBV18

cdr3_aa: CASEPLDRNMNTEAFF
cdr3_nt: TGTGCCAGTGAGCCCCTGGACAGAAACATGAACACTGAAGCTTTCTTT
d_call: -
j_call: TRBJ1-1
clone_size: -
v_call: TRBV19

cdr3_aa: CASSLDGVPNEKLFF
cdr3_nt: TGTGCCAGCAGCCTAGACGGGGTGCCTAATGAAAAACTGTTTTTT
d_call: -
j_call: TRBJ1-4
clone_size: -
v_call: TRBV7-6

cdr3_aa: CAWKGSGETQYF
cdr3_nt: TGTGCCTGGAAGGGCTCTGGAGAGACCCAGTACTTC
d_call: -
j_call: TRBJ2-5
clone_size: -
v_call: TRBV30

cdr3_aa: CASSQGLLQPQHF
cdr3_nt: TGTGCCAGCAGCCAGGGACTTCTTCAGCCCCAGCATTTT
d_call: -
j_call: TRBJ1-5
clone_size: many
v_call: TRBV5-5

cdr3_aa: CASSKGGETQYF
cdr3_nt: TGTGCCAGCAGCAAAGGCGGAGAGACCCAGTACTTC
d_call: -
j_call: TRBJ2-5
clone_size: -
v_call: TRBV21-1

cdr3_aa: CASSSVDSRGLPLHF
cdr3_nt: TGTGCCAGCAGCTCGGTCGACAGTCGAGGTCTCCCCCTCCACTTT
d_call: -
j_call: TRBJ1-6
clone_size: -
v_call: TRBV11-2

cdr3_aa: CASSGLGTAQNEQYF
cdr3_nt: TGTGCCAGCAGTGGCCTCGGGACAGCCCAGAACGAGCAGTACTTC
d_call: TRBD1
j_call: TRBJ2-7
clone_size: -
v_call: TRBV6-1

cdr3_aa: CASSSWTVSNQPQHF
cdr3_nt: TGTGCCAGCAGTTCTTGGACAGTAAGCAATCAGCCCCAGCATTTT
d_call: -
j_call: TRBJ1-5
clone_size: -
v_call: TRBV5-6

cdr3_aa: CASSPFEGPGNTIYF
cdr3_nt: TGTGCCAGCTCACCCTTCGAGGGGCCTGGAAACACCATATATTTT
d_call: -
j_call: TRBJ1-3
clone_size: -
v_call: TRBV18

cdr3_aa: CASSQPPGKRDPNEQFF
cdr3_nt: TGTGCCAGCAGCCAACCCCCAGGAAAGCGGGATCCCAATGAGCAGTTCTTC
d_call: TRBD2
j_call: TRBJ2-1
clone_size: -
v_call: TRBV4-2

cdr3_aa: CASSRDTSTDTQYF
cdr3_nt: TGCGCCAGCTCCCGGGACACTAGCACAGATACGCAGTATTTT
d_call: -
j_call: TRBJ2-3
clone_size: -
v_call: TRBV10-1

cdr3_aa: CASSQVAGAGELFF
cdr3_nt: TGCGCCAGCAGCCAAGTGGCCGGTGCCGGGGAGCTGTTTTTT
d_call: -
j_call: TRBJ2-2
clone_size: -
v_call: TRBV4-3

cdr3_aa: CASSPPQGLATEAFF
cdr3_nt: TGTGCCAGCTCACCACCTCAGGGCCTGGCCACTGAAGCTTTCTTT
d_call: -
j_call: TRBJ1-1
clone_size: -
v_call: TRBV18

cdr3_aa: CASSVGDRAQETQYF
cdr3_nt: TGTGCCAGCAGCGTAGGGGACAGGGCTCAAGAGACCCAGTACTTC
d_call: TRBD1
j_call: TRBJ2-5
clone_size: -
v_call: TRBV9

cdr3_aa: CASSAHRGKGTEAFF
cdr3_nt: TGTGCCAGCAGCGCCCACAGGGGAAAAGGCACTGAAGCTTTCTTT
d_call: TRBD1
j_call: TRBJ1-1
clone_size: -
v_call: TRBV9

cdr3_aa: CASSPSPTHNEQFF
cdr3_nt: TGTGCCAGCAGCCCAAGCCCAACCCACAATGAGCAGTTCTTC
d_call: -
j_call: TRBJ2-1
clone_size: few
v_call: TRBV9

cdr3_aa: CASSPFNSPLHF
cdr3_nt: TGTGCCAGCAGCCCCTTTAATTCACCCCTCCACTTT
d_call: -
j_call: TRBJ1-6
clone_size: -
v_call: TRBV7-2

cdr3_aa: CASSQDTGGLPYEQYF
cdr3_nt: TGCGCCAGCAGCCAAGATACCGGGGGACTTCCCTACGAGCAGTACTTC
d_call: -
j_call: TRBJ2-7
clone_size: -
v_call: TRBV4-3

cdr3_aa: CAWSVPAGGRREKLFF
cdr3_nt: TGTGCCTGGAGTGTACCCGCGGGGGGGCGGAGAGAAAAACTGTTTTTT
d_call: -
j_call: TRBJ1-4
clone_size: -
v_call: TRBV30

cdr3_aa: CASRGQGSPYGYTF
cdr3_nt: TGTGCCAGTAGAGGACAGGGCAGCCCCTATGGCTACACCTTC
d_call: TRBD1
j_call: TRBJ1-2
clone_size: -
v_call: TRBV19

cdr3_aa: CASSPNPVSEKLFF
cdr3_nt: TGTGCCAGCAGTCCAAACCCTGTGAGTGAAAAACTGTTTTTT
d_call: -
j_call: TRBJ1-4
clone_size: -
v_call: TRBV6-5

cdr3_aa: CAITPGGRYSNQPQHF
cdr3_nt: TGTGCCATCACCCCGGGGGGGCGCTATAGCAATCAGCCCCAGCATTTT
d_call: -
j_call: TRBJ1-5
clone_size: few
v_call: TRBV10-3

cdr3_aa: CASSPLDRVETQYF
cdr3_nt: TGTGCCAGCTCACCGCTCGACAGGGTCGAGACCCAGTACTTC
d_call: TRBD1
j_call: TRBJ2-5
clone_size: -
v_call: TRBV18

cdr3_aa: CASSFGRDRAKNIQYF
cdr3_nt: TGTGCCAGCAGCTTTGGCCGGGACCGAGCCAAAAACATTCAGTACTTC
d_call: -
j_call: TRBJ2-4
clone_size: -
v_call: TRBV7-2

cdr3_aa: CASSRVAGGDEQFF
cdr3_nt: TGTGCCAGCAGTCGAGTAGCGGGAGGGGATGAGCAGTTCTTC
d_call: TRBD2
j_call: TRBJ2-1
clone_size: -
v_call: TRBV6-5

cdr3_aa: CASSLTGGEQYF
cdr3_nt: TGCGCCAGCAGCCTTACAGGGGGCGAGCAGTACTTC
d_call: TRBD1
j_call: TRBJ2-7
clone_size: -
v_call: TRBV4-1

cdr3_aa: CASSPYGMPEGPTNEKLFF
cdr3_nt: TGTGCCAGCAGTCCATACGGGATGCCCGAGGGTCCAACTAATGAAAAACTGTTTTTT
d_call: -
j_call: TRBJ1-4
clone_size: -
v_call: TRBV27

cdr3_aa: CASSLQKYGELFF
cdr3_nt: TGTGCCAGCAGCCTACAGAAGTACGGGGAGCTGTTTTTT
d_call: -
j_call: TRBJ2-2
clone_size: -
v_call: TRBV7-9

cdr3_aa: CASSPGTGGLDTQYF
cdr3_nt: TGCGCCAGCAGCCCAGGGACAGGGGGTTTAGATACGCAGTATTTT
d_call: TRBD1
j_call: TRBJ2-3
clone_size: -
v_call: TRBV5-1

cdr3_aa: CASRGGRDGYGYTF
cdr3_nt: TGTGCCAGCAGGGGAGGCAGGGATGGCTATGGCTACACCTTC
d_call: -
j_call: TRBJ1-2
clone_size: -
v_call: TRBV21-1

cdr3_aa: CASSPGGRGPAWAFF
cdr3_nt: TGTGCCAGCAGTCCCGGAGGCAGGGGGCCGGCATGGGCTTTCTTT
d_call: TRBD1
j_call: TRBJ1-1
clone_size: -
v_call: TRBV27